This T cell receptor (beta chain) was recovered during a study of OX40 agonist ivuxolimab in advanced cancers. Study-level background: The patients' treatment was ivuxolimab, an agonistic anti-OX40 (CD134) antibody. General study points: CD8+ T cells (on average) carried more expanded clones than CD4+ T cells. Relatively little clonal expansion, among the lowest observed, appeared in partial responders at 0.1-3.0 mg/kg.

A note on this clone: Its target is unknown.

Measured with immunoSEQ multiplex PCR; TCRdb has only the in-frame clones, and not every one. The sample holds around 70,000 clones, roughly 88% seen once. Per the germline V gene, CDR1 is MNHEY and CDR2 is SMNVEV (reference sequence). Trimming stripped 3 bases from V and 5 bases from J, with 16 bases between. The CDR3 contains 15 residues. The source material was CD4+ or CD8+ T cells sorted from blood, sampled in a trial of the OX40 agonist ivuxolimab. This receptor was obtained from an adult with an advanced solid tumor such as melanoma, head and neck, liver or kidney cancer. The J gene is TRBJ2-5, the V gene TRBV27, with D tentatively TRBD1 or TRBD2 (6 bases each). The CDR3 is CASSFTLGGGETQYF. In nucleotides, the CDR3 is TGTGCCAGCAGTTTCACGCTAGGAGGGGGGGAGACCCAGTACTTC.